A single sample gave rise to the 4 T cell receptor beta chains below, sequenced in a study of blood T cell repertoires in COVID-19. Assay used: immunoSEQ multiplex PCR; TCRdb lists only in-frame clones, some missing. This sample carries fewer than 70,000 clones, about 90% of them seen once, and the ten largest clones take roughly 2.4%. Sequencing was carried out using peripheral blood. Receptor source: a human donor in a cohort sampled during active COVID-19.

This chain joins TRBV5-1 and TRBJ2-7; a possible D gene is TRBD2 (7 bases). Trimming left V 0 bases short and J 7 bases short, with 14 bases between. CDR1 is SGHRS and CDR2 is YFSETQ in the germline V gene. The CDR3 totals 14 residues. CDR3 nucleotide sequence: TGCGCCAGCAGCTTGGATGCGGGGGCGGGGGAGCAGTACTTC. Amino acids: CASSLDAGAGEQYF.

In nucleotides, the CDR3 is TGTGCCAGCAGCCCTTTGTGGGAGGGACTGCGCTATGGCTACACCTTC. Amino acid sequence: CASSPLWEGLRYGYTF. The chain couples TRBV14 to TRBJ1-2, with a possible D match to TRBD1 (5 bases). The CDR3 covers 16 residues. V shed 4 bases and J shed 4 bases, with 19 bases lying between them. Germline lookup yields CDR1 SGHDN and CDR2 FVKESK. The full variable domain, its missing parts supplied by reference TRBV14 and TRBJ1-2, is EAGVTQFPSHSVIEKGQTVTLRCDPISGHDNLYWYRRVMGKEIKFLLHFVKESKQDESGMPNNRFLAERTGGTYSTLKVQPAELEDSGVYFCASSPLWEGLRYGYTFGSGTRLTVV.

The genes are TRBV7-9 and TRBJ1-1; weak D call: TRBD1 (5 bases). CDR3 length: 13 amino acids. V lost 6 bases and J lost 1, with 9 bases in between. Germline-derived CDR1 and CDR2 are SEHNR and FQNEAQ (reference sequence). The CDR3 is CASRVTGNTEAFF. In DNA form, the CDR3 reads TGTGCCAGCAGGGTTACAGGGAACACTGAAGCTTTCTTT.

This chain uses TRBV6-1 with TRBJ1-4; D gene unclear. Trimming pared 2 bases from V and 8 bases from J, leaving 12 bases between. CDR3 size: 14 residues. Per the germline V gene, CDR1 is MNHNS and CDR2 is SASEGT. CDR3 DNA: TGTGCCAGCAGTGAACTGGGCCTTGGGGAAAAACTGTTTTTT. This codes for CASSELGLGEKLFF.